This TCR beta chain was sequenced for a study of blood T cell repertoires in COVID-19. Authors' data handling: Amplification of reference gene primers was used by the study to estimate nucleated cell counts. Libraries were prepared by immunoSEQ multiplex PCR; TCRdb keeps only in-frame clonotypes and omits some of them. From that table come the V and J calls and clone size; the DNA was used to work out D and trimming. The table has about 81,000 clones, about 89% seen once; the top ten hold 10% to 15%. In germline, CDR1 is MGHRA, CDR2 YSYEKL. V dropped 1 base and J dropped 4; count of bases not matched to a gene: 5. This CDR3 is 18 amino acids long.

The origin of this receptor is a man aged 70-80 years with active or convalescent COVID-19. The chain has TRBV4-1 and TRBJ2-3; 16 bases match TRBD2. Material: peripheral blood. The CDR3 DNA reads as TGCGCCAGCAGCCAAGGAGGGACTAGCGGGGGGGTGTCAGATACGCAGTATTTT. It yields the protein CASSQGGTSGGVSDTQYF.